The following is a T cell receptor (beta chain) sequence with its context. Its antigen is unidentified. The source of the sample is a study of OX40 agonist ivuxolimab in advanced cancers. On the study more broadly: In this trial design, patients received ivuxolimab intravenously at 0.01 to 10 mg/kg every 2 weeks. A partial response was reached by three patients: one with hepatocellular carcinoma and two with cutaneous melanoma.

The CDR3 is 15 residues long. Germline lookup yields CDR1 GTSNPN and CDR2 SVGIG (reference sequence). V shed 4 bases and J shed 5 bases, with 18 bases lying between them. Generated by immunoSEQ multiplex PCR, the TCRdb table keeps only in-frame clones and is missing some. Among 81,000 or so clones, 75% to 95% were seen once, and the ten largest hold 8.4%. Notes on the study in general: Antigen targets of the expanded peripheral T cells went undetermined. Average numbers of expanded clones were greater in CD8+ T cells than in CD4+.

The sequencing here drew on CD4+ or CD8+ T cells sorted from blood, taken in a trial of the OX40 agonist ivuxolimab. The chain uses TRBV30 and TRBJ2-1; D possibly matches TRBD1 or TRBD2 (6 bases each). The TCR sequence derives from an adult with an advanced solid tumor such as melanoma, head and neck, liver or kidney cancer. Here the CDR3 reads CAWTGWGASDNEQFF. The CDR3 DNA reads TGTGCCTGGACCGGCTGGGGGGCGAGCGACAATGAGCAGTTCTTC.